This T cell receptor beta chain was captured by sequencing in a study of blood T cell repertoires in COVID-19. Study-wide context: The study drew acute and convalescent COVID-19 samples from the United States, Italy and Spain. Sample material is recorded as cDNA or gDNA derived from T cells, B-cell-depleted T cells, or PBMCs.

In Seattle, patients joined the study during active infection and were tracked longitudinally. The CDR3 extends over 13 amino acids. Deletions cut 5 bases from V and 11 bases from J, with 16 bases between. As processed by the authors: Cell counts per sample came from amplifying reference gene primers. Measured with immunoSEQ multiplex PCR; TCRdb has only the in-frame clones, and not every one. That table gives V, J and clone size, and the DNA gave D and trimming. The profile shows 300,000 to 400,000 clones, around 87% of them singletons. This TCR came from a woman aged 60-75 years with COVID-19, enrolled during active disease. The sequencing sample was made of peripheral blood. The gene calls are TRBV12-3 or TRBV12-4 and TRBJ1-5, with D tentatively TRBD1 (6 bases). CDR3 sequence (DNA): TGTGCCAGCAGTCGGGGGGCGAGCCTGACCCAGCATTTT. Translating gives CASSRGASLTQHF.